This TCR beta chain was recorded in a study of shared clonotypes between healthy human individuals. The germline gives CDR1 SGHRS, CDR2 YFSETQ. Trimming took 2 bases from V and 4 from J; bases not matched to a gene: 9. The length of the CDR3 is 16 residues. Study findings and constraints: The authors sampled blood alone, and tissue repertoires likely differ. Limited genetic and exposure-history diversity came from having few donors. All-four-donor shared clonotypes had higher generation probabilities than non-shared clonotypes did.

Assay: immunoSEQ multiplex PCR; the TCRdb copy retains only in-frame clones and omits some. The sample includes 2 million to 2.5 million clones, just under 95% of them seen just once. For this clone: Its specificity is not known.

Each of the donors was a healthy adult who was HIV-negative and had not had a recent acute infection or vaccination. The clonotype originates from a man aged 18 to 29 in good health. Some clones in this sample may be carry-over from other donors' samples. The V call is TRBV5-1, the J call TRBJ2-1; 7 nucleotides agree with TRBD2. The specimen was naive CD4+ T cells from PBMCs. Subset described: CD45RA+ positively selected. CDR3 sequence reads: CASSLKGLAAYNEQFF. The CDR3 DNA reads TGCGCCAGCAGCTTAAAGGGGCTAGCGGCGTACAATGAGCAGTTCTTC.